This paragraph reports one T cell receptor beta chain. Antigen unknown. Source study methods: Sequence data from immunoSEQ were junction-only and lacked quality scores; consequently, filtering differed. Repertoires were generated with immunoSEQ multiplex PCR, while TCRdb's copy carries only in-frame clones and drops some. The DNA was the basis for D and trimming; V, J and clone size are from that table. The sample holds fewer than 1.4 million clones, 70% to 80% seen once. The sample is drawn from a study of shared clonotypes between healthy human individuals. Study-wide findings and caveats: The study found lower generation probabilities in non-shared clonotypes than in those shared by all four donors. Owing to a small donor count, the genetic and exposure-history diversity represented was limited. Sharing of clonotypes among donors was expected to vary with sequencing depth.

With 11 bases clipped from V and 6 bases from J, the junction kept 6 bases outside the gene matches. The length of the CDR3 is 11 residues. Looked up from germline, CDR1 is LNHDA and CDR2 is SQIVND (reference sequence). Sequenced sample: memory CD4+ T cells from PBMCs. Subset here: CD45RA-negative fraction. This receptor was identified in a man aged 18 to 35 in good health. Some clones in this sample may be carry-over from other donors' samples. The chain links TRBV19 to TRBJ1-2, with 7 bases lining up with TRBD1. CDR3 coding DNA: TGTGCCGCTCGACAGGGACATGGCTACACCTTC. It translates to CAARQGHGYTF.